This is a list of T cell receptor beta chains from one sample in a study of identical twins. TCRdb reanalysed the 5' RACE reads using MiXCR and keeps one entry per CDR3 protein. The repertoire consists of approximately 700,000 distinct CDR3 sequences, with 5.5% to 7.5% occurring once and the leading ten covering roughly 2%. Material: naive T cells sorted from blood. Receptor source: a man between 18 and 29 years old in good health. CDR3s include the opening cysteine and the closing phenylalanine or tryptophan. Fields, in order: D gene, V gene, J gene, clone size, CDR3 protein, CDR3 DNA. D genes are given only for firm matches. Not every row has a clone size; where given, it reads once, few, many or a size class.

-	TRBV20-1	TRBJ2-1	many	CSARDLVPGRGEQFF	TGCAGTGCTAGAGATCTTGTCCCAGGTCGGGGTGAGCAGTTCTTC
-	TRBV10-2	TRBJ2-2	many	CASSESWGDMNTGELFF	TGCGCCAGCAGTGAGTCTTGGGGAGATATGAACACCGGGGAGCTGTTTTTT
TRBD1	TRBV6-1	TRBJ1-2	-	CASTPGQGLYGYTF	TGTGCCAGCACCCCAGGACAGGGACTCTATGGCTACACCTTC
-	TRBV12-3/TRBV12-4	TRBJ2-1	many	CASSLENRLDEQFF	TGTGCCAGCAGTTTAGAGAACAGATTGGATGAGCAGTTCTTC
-	TRBV20-1	TRBJ1-4	few	CSARGRRGEDNEKLFF	TGCAGTGCTAGAGGGAGGAGGGGAGAGGATAATGAAAAACTGTTTTTT
TRBD2	TRBV9	TRBJ2-1	few	CASSVGAREGQFF	TGTGCCAGCAGCGTAGGAGCGCGGGAGGGCCAATTCTTC
TRBD1	TRBV27	TRBJ1-2	-	CASRNSGQGDGYTF	TGTGCCAGCAGGAACTCGGGACAGGGGGATGGCTACACCTTC
TRBD2	TRBV20-1	TRBJ2-3	many	CSAPPAAGGPPDTQYF	TGCAGTGCCCCTCCGGCCGCGGGAGGGCCCCCAGATACGCAGTATTTT
-	TRBV20-1	TRBJ2-1	many	CSANTGAISYNEQFF	TGCAGTGCTAACACCGGGGCAATCTCCTACAATGAGCAGTTCTTC
TRBD1	TRBV2	TRBJ1-2	few	CASLGQAPQDYGYTF	TGTGCCAGCCTAGGACAGGCTCCCCAGGACTATGGCTACACCTTC
TRBD1	TRBV6-2/TRBV6-3	TRBJ2-4	-	CATGTEGNIQYF	TGTGCCACAGGGACAGAGGGGAACATTCAGTACTTC
TRBD2	TRBV19	TRBJ2-1	-	CASRGLASGSLDEQFF	TGTGCCAGTAGGGGGCTGGCTAGCGGGAGTCTTGATGAGCAGTTCTTC
-	TRBV3-1	TRBJ2-1	few	CASSPHPGLQQFF	TGTGCCAGCAGCCCCCACCCGGGACTCCAGCAGTTCTTC
TRBD2	TRBV30	TRBJ2-2	few	CAWIAGGAGELFF	TGTGCCTGGATAGCGGGAGGTGCCGGGGAGCTGTTTTTT
TRBD1	TRBV5-1	TRBJ1-1	-	CASSSTGGDTEAFF	TGCGCCAGCAGCTCTACAGGGGGAGACACTGAAGCTTTCTTT
-	TRBV20-1	TRBJ1-4	few	CSARESRLFF	TGCAGTGCTAGAGAGTCGAGGCTGTTTTTT
-	TRBV6-4	TRBJ2-3	many	CANPLEFGTDTQYF	TGTGCCAACCCCTTGGAGTTCGGCACAGATACGCAGTATTTT
-	TRBV7-9	TRBJ2-3	few	CASSHVGTDTQYF	TGTGCCAGCAGCCACGTTGGGACAGATACGCAGTATTTT
-	TRBV20-1	TRBJ1-2	few	CSAVPRGDLGYTF	TGCAGTGCTGTCCCCCGGGGCGACTTAGGCTACACCTTC
TRBD2	TRBV20-1	TRBJ2-4	many	CSASAPGLAGGPLRNIQYF	TGCAGTGCTAGTGCACCGGGACTAGCGGGAGGGCCTCTAAGAAACATTCAGTACTTC
-	TRBV4-1	TRBJ2-3	-	CASSRTPGHRTDTQYF	TGCGCCAGCAGCCGAACACCGGGACACCGCACAGATACGCAGTATTTT
TRBD1	TRBV6-2/TRBV6-3	TRBJ1-2	few	CASSNPGQIYGYTF	TGTGCCAGCAGTAACCCGGGACAGATCTATGGCTACACCTTC
-	TRBV7-8	TRBJ2-7	-	CASSLDPQMRYEQYF	TGTGCCAGCAGCTTAGACCCGCAAATGAGGTACGAGCAGTACTTC
-	TRBV9	TRBJ1-1	many	CASSVVDSSSEAFF	TGTGCCAGCAGCGTAGTGGACTCCAGTTCCGAAGCTTTCTTT
-	TRBV27	TRBJ2-5	many	CASGPVGGQYF	TGTGCCAGCGGCCCCGTAGGTGGCCAGTACTTC
-	TRBV2	TRBJ1-2	few	CASKGGYGNYGYTF	TGTGCCAGCAAAGGGGGATACGGGAACTATGGCTACACCTTC
-	TRBV6-1	TRBJ2-1	many	CASRVLSSYNEQFF	TGTGCCAGCAGAGTACTTAGCTCCTACAATGAGCAGTTCTTC
-	TRBV11-2	TRBJ2-1	few	CATTPWGATYNEQFF	TGTGCTACGACCCCTTGGGGGGCCACCTACAATGAGCAGTTCTTC
-	TRBV9	TRBJ2-1	many	CASSEKTATLYNEQFF	TGTGCCAGCAGCGAGAAGACTGCCACCCTTTACAATGAGCAGTTCTTC
-	TRBV2	TRBJ2-1	few	CASISGFSSYNEQFF	TGTGCCAGCATATCGGGTTTTAGCTCCTACAATGAGCAGTTCTTC
-	TRBV29-1	TRBJ2-7	many	CSVEGGNSSYEQYF	TGCAGCGTTGAAGGCGGGAATAGCTCCTACGAGCAGTACTTC
-	TRBV11-3	TRBJ2-1	once	CASCYRDNSYNEQFF	TGTGCCAGCTGCTACCGGGACAACTCCTACAATGAGCAGTTCTTC
TRBD2	TRBV30	TRBJ2-2	many	CAWSALGTSGNTGELFF	TGTGCCTGGAGCGCTCTTGGGACTAGCGGAAACACCGGGGAGCTGTTTTTT
TRBD1	TRBV5-1	TRBJ2-5	few	CASSLGGQGMFQETQYF	TGCGCCAGCAGCTTGGGGGGACAGGGGATGTTCCAAGAGACCCAGTACTTC
TRBD1	TRBV5-5	TRBJ2-1	-	CASSLRDRGIDEQFF	TGTGCCAGCAGCCTCCGGGACAGGGGGATCGATGAGCAGTTCTTC
TRBD1	TRBV7-8	TRBJ2-1	-	CASSLARGSISYNEQFF	TGTGCCAGCAGCTTAGCCAGGGGGAGTATTTCCTACAATGAGCAGTTCTTC
-	TRBV12-3/TRBV12-4	TRBJ2-1	many	CASSAFTANEQFF	TGTGCCAGCAGTGCCTTTACGGCCAATGAGCAGTTCTTC
-	TRBV12-5	TRBJ2-6	-	CASAKSGANVLTF	TGTGCTAGTGCCAAGTCTGGGGCCAACGTCCTGACTTTC
-	TRBV27	TRBJ2-7	-	CASSFGQLQYEQYF	TGTGCCAGCAGTTTTGGGCAGCTCCAGTACGAGCAGTACTTC
-	TRBV10-3	TRBJ2-1	-	CAISESRSSSYNEQFF	TGTGCCATCAGTGAGTCGCGGTCTAGCTCCTACAATGAGCAGTTCTTC
-	TRBV20-1	TRBJ2-5	many	CSASGRAQETQYF	TGCAGTGCCAGCGGCAGGGCCCAAGAGACCCAGTACTTC
-	TRBV12-3/TRBV12-4	TRBJ1-2	few	CASSLGAGNGYTF	TGTGCCAGCAGTTTAGGAGCGGGGAATGGCTACACCTTC
-	TRBV11-1	TRBJ2-4	many	CASSLPPHPARAKNIQYF	TGTGCCAGCAGCTTACCTCCCCACCCAGCGAGAGCCAAAAACATTCAGTACTTC
TRBD2	TRBV3-1	TRBJ2-5	many	CAISKPSGDETQYF	TGTGCCATCAGCAAGCCTAGCGGGGATGAGACCCAGTACTTC
-	TRBV12-3/TRBV12-4	TRBJ2-2	many	CASTLGITGELFF	TGTGCCAGCACTCTAGGGATCACCGGGGAGCTGTTTTTT
TRBD2	TRBV5-1	TRBJ2-5	few	CASSLGLAEGKTQYF	TGCGCCAGCAGCTTGGGACTAGCGGAGGGGAAGACCCAGTACTTC
-	TRBV20-1	TRBJ1-6	-	CSARPGGSYNSPLHF	TGCAGTGCTAGGCCGGGAGGGAGCTATAATTCACCCCTCCACTTT
TRBD1	TRBV27	TRBJ2-3	many	CASSGQDTDTQYF	TGTGCCAGCAGCGGACAGGACACAGATACGCAGTATTTT
-	TRBV11-2	TRBJ1-1	many	CASSPSGATEAFF	TGTGCCAGCTCCCCAAGCGGGGCCACTGAAGCTTTCTTT
-	TRBV6-1	TRBJ2-6	-	CASTGEEISSGANVLTF	TGTGCCAGTACAGGGGAGGAGATTAGCTCTGGGGCCAACGTCCTGACTTTC
-	TRBV3-1	TRBJ2-6	many	CASSSSWGRAAGANVLTF	TGTGCCAGCAGCTCCTCTTGGGGGCGAGCTGCTGGGGCCAACGTCCTGACTTTC
-	TRBV6-2/TRBV6-3	TRBJ2-1	few	CASSYLDGHISYNEQFF	TGTGCCAGCAGTTACCTCGACGGACATATCTCCTACAATGAGCAGTTCTTC
-	TRBV20-1	TRBJ1-5	many	CSARDGRGPQHF	TGCAGTGCTAGAGATGGGCGTGGGCCCCAGCATTTT